Included here is one TCR beta chain sequence, with context. Its antigen remains unidentified. Germline V lookup: CDR1 LGHNA, CDR2 YNFKEQ. V lost 1 base and J lost 2; bases outside the gene matches: 2. This CDR3 comprises 15 residues. This specimen belongs to a study of shared clonotypes between healthy human individuals. Study at large: Contributing individuals were two females and a few males aged 18 to 49. For every donor, three CD4 naive, three CD4 memory, two CD8 naive and one CD8 memory plates were used. Whole-study results and caveats: Sampling covered nothing but blood. Tissue TCR repertoires likely differ from those found in blood.

TCRdb's table, derived via immunoSEQ multiplex PCR, lists solely in-frame clones and lacks some. The sample records about 2.5 million clones, around 93% being singletons. The rearrangement joins TRBV4-2 to TRBJ2-3, with 8 bases that match TRBD1. Sequenced sample: naive CD4+ T cells from PBMCs. The sample's subset: CD45RA+ positively selected. The source of this sequence is a man aged 18 to 29 in good health. Some clones in this sample may be carry-over from other donors' samples. The CDR3 coding sequence is TGTGCCAGCAGCCAAGCGACAGGGGTCACAGATACGCAGTATTTT. This gives the protein CASSQATGVTDTQYF.